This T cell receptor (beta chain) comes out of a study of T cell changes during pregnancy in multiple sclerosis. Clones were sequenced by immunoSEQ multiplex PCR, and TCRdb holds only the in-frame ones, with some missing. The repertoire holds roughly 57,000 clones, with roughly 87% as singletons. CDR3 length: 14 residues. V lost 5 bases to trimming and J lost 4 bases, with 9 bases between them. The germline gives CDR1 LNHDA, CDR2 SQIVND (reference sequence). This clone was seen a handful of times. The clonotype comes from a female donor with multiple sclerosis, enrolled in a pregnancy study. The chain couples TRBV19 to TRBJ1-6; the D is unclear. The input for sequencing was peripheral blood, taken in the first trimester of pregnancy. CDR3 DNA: TGTGCCAGTAGTGGGTCGGGTTATAATTCACCCCTCCACTTT. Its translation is CASSGSGYNSPLHF. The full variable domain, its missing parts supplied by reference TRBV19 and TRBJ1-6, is DGGITQSPKYLFRKEGQNVTLSCEQNLNHDAMYWYRQDPGQGLRLIYYSQIVNDFQKGDIAEGYSVSREKKESFPLTVTSAQKNPTAFYLCASSGSGYNSPLHFGNGTRLTVT.